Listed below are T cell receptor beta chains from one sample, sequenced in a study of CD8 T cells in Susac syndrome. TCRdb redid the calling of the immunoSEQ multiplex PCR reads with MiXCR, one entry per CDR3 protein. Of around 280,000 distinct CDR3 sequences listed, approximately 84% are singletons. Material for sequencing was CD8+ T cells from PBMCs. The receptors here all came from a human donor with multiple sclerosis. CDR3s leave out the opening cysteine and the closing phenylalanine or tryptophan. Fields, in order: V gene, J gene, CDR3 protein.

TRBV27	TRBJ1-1	ASSLRLMNTEAF
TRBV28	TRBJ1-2	ASSLALNYGYT
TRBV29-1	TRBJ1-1	SVDDGYTEAF
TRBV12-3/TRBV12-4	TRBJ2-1	ASGRSLHEQF
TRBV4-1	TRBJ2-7	ASSQVEGVFSYEQY
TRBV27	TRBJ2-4	ASTQAGGGGIQY
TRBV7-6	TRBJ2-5	ASSSRDSGMFGETQY
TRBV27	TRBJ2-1	ASSAGLINEQF
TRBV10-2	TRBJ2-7	ASSEVAGNYEQY
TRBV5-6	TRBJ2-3	ASSFSVRFHADTQY
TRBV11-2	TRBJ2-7	ASSTPGGYEQY
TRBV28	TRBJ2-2	ATHGGTNTGELF
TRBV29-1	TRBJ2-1	SVRLAAYNEQF
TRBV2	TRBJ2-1	ASSMREDSDNEQF
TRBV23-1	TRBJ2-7	ASGPGDKNHEQY
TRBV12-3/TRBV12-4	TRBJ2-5	ASSPGTSVAQETQY
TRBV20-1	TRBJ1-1	SARTGGTEAF
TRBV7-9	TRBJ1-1	ASSELQGENTEAF
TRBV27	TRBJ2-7	ASSSNGREGYEQY
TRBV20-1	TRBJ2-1	SALPDHSYNEQF
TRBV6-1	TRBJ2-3	ASSRIADTQY
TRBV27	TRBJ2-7	ASSFSGNYEQY
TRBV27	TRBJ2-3	ASTKKGTGTDTQY
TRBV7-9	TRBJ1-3	ASSSPKTNYSGNTIY
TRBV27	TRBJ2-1	ASSFPSSYNEQF
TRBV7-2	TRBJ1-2	ASSPPGTGKYYGYT
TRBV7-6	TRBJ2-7	ASSFELAGHYEQY
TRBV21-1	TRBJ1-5	ASSPRGAAGSNQPQH